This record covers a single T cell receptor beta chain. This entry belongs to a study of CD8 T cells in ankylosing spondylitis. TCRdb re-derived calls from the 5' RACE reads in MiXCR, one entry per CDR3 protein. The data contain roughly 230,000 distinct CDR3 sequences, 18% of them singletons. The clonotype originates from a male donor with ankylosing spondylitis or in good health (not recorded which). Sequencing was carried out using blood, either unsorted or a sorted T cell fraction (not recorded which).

The CDR3 loop is CASSPGLGPYEQYF. The CDR3, as DNA: TGTGCCAGCAGTCCTGGACTAGGTCCCTACGAGCAGTACTTC. The chain uses TRBV12-3 or TRBV12-4 and TRBJ2-7; 7 positions agree with TRBD2. The CDR3 sequence is 14 residues long. V was pared by 5 bases and J by 2 bases, with 6 bases of the junction left unmatched.